The next 5 T cell receptor beta chains were all read from a single sample in a study of neoadjuvant nivolumab and ipilimumab in lung cancer. Sequenced by immunoSEQ multiplex PCR; TCRdb stores in-frame clones only, minus some. The table includes 40,000 or so clones, roughly nine tenths detected once. Sequencing used peripheral blood, obtained before neoadjuvant nivolumab, alone or with ipilimumab. The receptors shown here come from an adult with non-small cell lung cancer.

The V and J genes are TRBV6-1 and TRBJ1-1; TRBD1 might be the D (6 bases). V was shortened by 2 bases and J by 6 bases, with 16 bases between the two germline ends. The CDR3 contains 15 residues. Germline-derived CDR1 and CDR2 are MNHNS and SASEGT. This CDR3 is CASSEMGGGSPEAFF. DNA of the CDR3: TGTGCCAGCAGTGAAATGGGGGGGGGCAGTCCTGAAGCTTTCTTT.

The chain has TRBV2 and TRBJ2-7; D is unclear. The V end was cut by 6 bases, the J end by 1 base, with 10 bases between. The CDR3 runs 13 residues. The germline CDR1 and CDR2 sequences are SNHLY and FYNNEI. The CDR3 loop reads CASRRTGSYEQYF. The CDR3 bases are TGTGCCAGCAGAAGGACGGGTTCCTACGAGCAGTACTTC.

The rearrangement uses TRBV5-4 and TRBJ2-7; possible D gene TRBD1, 5 bases. Deletions cut 3 bases from V and 2 bases from J, with 9 bases between. The germline gives CDR1 SGHNT, CDR2 YYREEE (reference sequence). The length of the CDR3 is 13 residues. Written as DNA, the CDR3 is TGTGCCAGCAGCTCGGACAACCCCTACGAGCAGTACTTC. Translating it yields CASSSDNPYEQYF.

The genes are TRBV9 and TRBJ2-1; D uncertain. The germline V gene encodes CDR1 SGDLS and CDR2 YYNGEE. V lost 4 bases and J lost 0, with 11 bases in between. The CDR3 totals 15 residues. The CDR3 bases are TGTGCCAGCAGCCCTTGGACCTTCTCCTACAATGAGCAGTTCTTC. This translates into CASSPWTFSYNEQFF.

V is TRBV2 and J is TRBJ2-5; tentatively, D is TRBD2 (5 bases). V shed 6 bases and J shed 4 bases, with 9 bases lying between them. This CDR3 spans 12 amino acids. The V gene's germline CDR1 is SNHLY and CDR2 FYNNEI. The CDR3 here is CASSLGRETQYF. The CDR3 DNA follows: TGTGCCAGCAGCCTTGGGAGAGAGACCCAGTACTTC.